This T cell receptor beta chain was captured in a study of beta chain features in type 1 diabetes. Expressed TCRB transcripts were sequenced after all isolated RNA was converted to cDNA. TCRdb keeps only in-frame clones here, not all; method: immunoSEQ multiplex PCR. The table lists tens of thousands of clones, 45% to 50% of them singletons. One heparinised blood draw, averaging about 116 mL, came from each donor. V dropped 2 bases and J dropped 3 bases, with 8 bases sitting between them. Germline V lookup: CDR1 MNHNS, CDR2 SASEGT. The length of the CDR3 is 13 residues. General study points: For TCRB rearrangement, an influence of HLA type remained unresolved here. Fewer insertions but more deletions were seen at VDJ junctions in type 1 diabetes patients. Across all four CD4+ subsets, people with type 1 diabetes showed modestly shorter TCRB CDR3s.

In regard to this clone: The antigen is undetermined.

Sample: central memory CD4+ T cells from blood. The rearrangement uses TRBV6-1 and TRBJ2-7; D gene ambiguous. The origin of this receptor is a man under 40 with type 1 diabetes. CDR3 in DNA: TGTGCCAGCAGTGAACCGGGTCTCTACGAGCAGTACTTC. It encodes CASSEPGLYEQYF.